These 25 T cell receptor beta chains originate from one sample sequenced in a study of beta chain features in type 1 diabetes. Study-level points and caveats: In all four CD4+ subsets, TCRB CDR3 length was significantly, moderately reduced in type 1 diabetes.

Investigators reverse transcribed all isolated RNA, so they sequenced expressed TCRB transcripts. Assay: immunoSEQ multiplex PCR; the TCRdb copy retains only in-frame clones and omits some. Of 150,000 to 170,000 clones listed, 10% to 13% were seen once; the top ten hold roughly 0.5%. Their antigen targets remain unknown. Sequencing was performed on central memory CD4+ T cells from blood. The receptors shown here come from a man aged 25-40 years with type 1 diabetes.

This clone was observed a few times. CDR3 DNA: TGTGCCAGCAGCCGTGATCCTCCGGGGACCCAGTACTTC. It encodes CASSRDPPGTQYF. The rearrangement joins TRBV5-4 to TRBJ2-5; D is unresolved. The V and J ends lost 4 bases and 7 bases respectively, with 14 bases between them. The CDR3 consists of 13 residues. Germline CDR1 reads SGHNT; CDR2 reads YYREEE (reference sequence).

The chain carries TRBV2 and TRBJ2-1, with a possible D match to TRBD1 (5 bases). This CDR3 has 13 amino acids. Trimming took off 7 bases at V and 5 bases at J, with 12 bases between the two ends. Looked up from germline, CDR1 is SNHLY and CDR2 is FYNNEI. This CDR3 is CASTLSRDNEQFF. CDR3 DNA sequence: TGTGCCAGCACGCTTAGCAGGGACAATGAGCAGTTCTTC.

This clone showed up just a few times. The chain has TRBV7-3 and TRBJ2-1; D might be TRBD2 (6 bases). CDR3 length equals 11 residues. CDR1 and CDR2 (germline): SGHTA, FQGTGA. V was cut by 3 bases and J by 10 bases, with 7 bases left in between. The DNA for the CDR3 is TGTGCCAGCAGCTTCGGGAGCGAGCAGTTCTTC. Residues: CASSFGSEQFF.

The chain joins TRBV2 to TRBJ2-7; 11 bases agree with TRBD1. CDR1 and CDR2 (germline): SNHLY, FYNNEI. Germline trimming cut 6 bases from V and 4 bases from J; bases unmatched to any gene: 8. The CDR3 has 15 residues. The CDR3 DNA sequence: TGTGCCAGCAGCGCACCCGGACAGGGGGCGTACGAGCAGTACTTC. Its translation: CASSAPGQGAYEQYF. Looking up the rest from reference TRBV2 and TRBJ2-7 gives the full variable domain: EPEVTQTPSHQVTQMGQEVILRCVPISNHLYFYWYRQILGQKVEFLVSFYNNEISEKSEIFDDQFSVERPDGSNFTLKIRSTKLEDSAMYFCASSAPGQGAYEQYFGPGTRLTVT.

This clone was seen a few times. The gene calls are TRBV29-1 and TRBJ1-1; the D gene is possibly TRBD1 (6 bases). The V gene's germline CDR1 is SQVTM and CDR2 ANQGSEA. The CDR3 loop spans 13 amino acids. V was cut by 7 bases and J by 1 base, with 13 bases left in between. The CDR3 bases are TGCAGCGGCTTGGGACAATCGAACACTGAAGCTTTCTTT. Its translation: CSGLGQSNTEAFF.

This clone was detected only a few times. V is TRBV4-3 and J is TRBJ1-4; no clear D. The V gene lost 3 bases and the J gene lost 7 bases, with 9 bases spanning the gap. Per germline, CDR1 LGHNA and CDR2 YSLEER. The CDR3 totals 13 residues. Here the CDR3 reads CASSQNPGEKLFF. The CDR3 DNA reads as TGCGCCAGCAGCCAGAACCCCGGTGAAAAACTGTTTTTT.

The table lists this clone with a few counts. The gene calls are TRBV6-1 and TRBJ2-1; 9 positions match TRBD2. V trimming: 7 bases; J trimming: 7 bases; junction bases outside the gene matches: 11. The germline CDR1 and CDR2 sequences are MNHNS and SASEGT. The CDR3 covers 15 residues. The chain's CDR3 is CASTPTSGWGNEQFF. CDR3 DNA sequence: TGTGCCAGCACCCCGACTAGCGGTTGGGGGAATGAGCAGTTCTTC.

This clone was seen only a few times. The chain employs TRBV7-8 and TRBJ1-1, with D possibly matching TRBD1 (6 bases). V dropped 0 bases and J dropped 4 bases, with 9 bases sitting between them. This CDR3 comprises 14 residues. Germline CDR1 reads SGHVS; CDR2 reads FQNEAQ. CDR3 DNA sequence: TGTGCCAGCAGCTTAGCCGCGGGGGCCACTGAAGCTTTCTTT. Protein product: CASSLAAGATEAFF.

The chain employs TRBV7-9 and TRBJ2-7; 10 bases align to TRBD2. Germline CDR1 SEHNR, CDR2 FQNEAQ (reference sequence). The CDR3 length is 15 residues. The V gene end was trimmed by 3 bases and the J gene end by 5 bases; junction bases not matched to a gene: 7. The CDR3, as DNA: TGTGCCAGCAGCTTTCGCTCCCTAGCGGGAGACGAGCAGTACTTC. Its protein product is CASSFRSLAGDEQYF. The full variable domain, rest sourced from reference TRBV7-9 and TRBJ2-7, is DTGVSQNPRHKITKRGQNVTFRCDPISEHNRLYWYRQTLGQGPEFLTYFQNEAQLEKSRLLSDRFSAERPKGSFSTLEIQRTEQGDSAMYLCASSFRSLAGDEQYFGPGTRLTVT.

This sequence joins TRBV19 and TRBJ2-7; 9 nucleotides align to TRBD1. The junction had 6 bases not matched to a gene; V was cut back by 6 bases and J by 3 bases. The germline V gene encodes CDR1 LNHDA and CDR2 SQIVND (reference sequence). CDR3 size: 14 residues. CDR3 nucleotide sequence: TGTGCCAGTAGCCACGGGACAGGGTTCTACGAGCAGTACTTC. Protein: CASSHGTGFYEQYF.

This clone was counted only a few times. The rearrangement uses TRBV28 and TRBJ1-5, with 8 positions matching TRBD1. CDR1 is MDHEN and CDR2 is SYDVKM in the germline V gene. V lost 7 bases and J lost 4; bases outside the gene matches: 3. CDR3 length: 13 residues. The CDR3 coding sequence is TGTGCCAGCATTGGACAGGGTAATCAGCCCCAGCATTTT. It codes for CASIGQGNQPQHF.

Ten or more counts support this clone. This chain joins TRBV19 and TRBJ2-1, with TRBD1 matching 7 bases. The CDR3 totals 15 residues. CDR1 LNHDA and CDR2 SQIVND come from the germline V gene (reference sequence). J gave up 7 bases and V 6 bases, and 12 bases lay outside the gene matches. The CDR3 loop is CASRAGGARDNEQFF. The CDR3 nucleotides read TGTGCCAGTAGGGCAGGGGGTGCGCGTGATAATGAGCAGTTCTTC. The whole variable domain, filled in from reference TRBV19 and TRBJ2-1, reads DGGITQSPKYLFRKEGQNVTLSCEQNLNHDAMYWYRQDPGQGLRLIYYSQIVNDFQKGDIAEGYSVSREKKESFPLTVTSAQKNPTAFYLCASRAGGARDNEQFFGPGTRLTVL.

The table lists this clone with a few counts. The rearrangement links TRBV27 to TRBJ2-7, with 11 bases lining up with TRBD2. The V gene end was trimmed by 8 bases and the J gene end by 7 bases; junction bases not matched to a gene: 10. The CDR3 totals 14 residues. Germline V gene data show CDR1 as MNHEY and CDR2 as SMNVEV (reference sequence). In DNA, the CDR3 is TGTGCCAGCGGCAGGACTAGCGGGTCGTGGGAGCAGTACTTC. Translated: CASGRTSGSWEQYF.

This chain links TRBV18 with TRBJ2-1; 9 nucleotides align to TRBD2. The CDR3 runs to 15 residues. V lost 6 bases, J lost 7 bases, and 10 bases stayed unmatched. Germline values: CDR1 KGHSH, CDR2 LQKENI. The CDR3 region has the DNA TGTGCCAGCTCCCCCGGGACTAGCATACAAAATGAGCAGTTCTTC. This codes for CASSPGTSIQNEQFF.

The chain combines TRBV28 with TRBJ2-4, with TRBD1 matching 9 bases. J was trimmed by 6 bases and V by 4 bases; bases with no gene match: 7. Germline CDR1 is MDHEN and CDR2 is SYDVKM. This CDR3 contains 15 residues. CDR3: CASSSSGQGLNIQYF. CDR3 bases: TGTGCCAGCAGTTCCTCAGGACAGGGGCTAAACATTCAGTACTTC. Variable domain in full (rest from reference TRBV28 and TRBJ2-4): DVKVTQSSRYLVKRTGEKVFLECVQDMDHENMFWYRQDPGLGLRLIYFSYDVKMKEKGDIPEGYSVSREKKERFSLILESASTNQTSMYLCASSSSGQGLNIQYFGAGTRLSVL.

In this sample, this clone turned up a few times. The chain links TRBV19 to TRBJ2-5; D is possibly TRBD2 (6 bases). The germline V gene has CDR1 LNHDA and CDR2 SQIVND (reference sequence). The V end was cut by 4 bases, the J end by 3 bases, with 9 bases between. The CDR3 extends over 13 amino acids. The DNA of the CDR3 is TGTGCCAGTAGTACTTGGGGGGAAGAGACCCAGTACTTC. Protein: CASSTWGEETQYF. Complete variable domain (other parts from reference TRBV19 and TRBJ2-5): DGGITQSPKYLFRKEGQNVTLSCEQNLNHDAMYWYRQDPGQGLRLIYYSQIVNDFQKGDIAEGYSVSREKKESFPLTVTSAQKNPTAFYLCASSTWGEETQYFGPGTRLLVL.

The gene calls are TRBV11-3 and TRBJ2-1; 9 bases match TRBD2. Per the germline V gene, CDR1 is SGHNT and CDR2 is YENEEA. CDR3 length equals 15 residues. V lost 5 bases and J lost 1; bases outside the gene matches: 3. CDR3 amino acids: CASSNSGRSYNEQFF. The CDR3 region has the DNA TGTGCCAGCAGCAATAGCGGGAGATCCTACAATGAGCAGTTCTTC.

This clone has just a few counts. V and J are TRBV29-1 and TRBJ2-7; D unresolved. Germline values: CDR1 SQVTM, CDR2 ANQGSEA. CDR3 length: 13 residues. V lost 3 bases to trimming and J lost 6 bases, with 15 bases between them. The CDR3 region is CSVELTAPSEQYF. CDR3 nucleotide sequence: TGCAGCGTTGAGTTAACTGCCCCGAGCGAGCAGTACTTC.

This clone was counted between two and nine times. The chain uses TRBV4-2 and TRBJ1-5; TRBD1 aligns across 11 bases. The CDR3 extends over 16 amino acids. J lost 5 bases, V lost 0 bases, and 3 bases had no gene match. Looked up from germline, CDR1 is LGHNA and CDR2 is YNFKEQ. The CDR3: CASSQDAGQGDQPQHF. The CDR3 region has the DNA TGTGCCAGCAGCCAAGATGCGGGACAGGGGGATCAGCCCCAGCATTTT.

The rearrangement joins TRBV5-1 to TRBJ2-5, with 9 bases identical to TRBD2. The trim removed 0 bases at V and 5 bases at J, leaving 5 bases unmatched. This CDR3 spans 15 amino acids. Germline V lookup: CDR1 SGHRS, CDR2 YFSETQ. The CDR3 loop reads CASSLVVSGRETQYF. The CDR3 DNA is TGCGCCAGCAGCTTGGTGGTGAGCGGGAGGGAGACCCAGTACTTC. Supplemented by reference TRBV5-1 and TRBJ2-5, the full variable domain reads KAGVTQTPRYLIKTRGQQVTLSCSPISGHRSVSWYQQTPGQGLQFLFEYFSETQRNKGNFPGRFSGRQFSNSRSEMNVSTLELGDSALYLCASSLVVSGRETQYFGPGTRLLVL.

The chain joins TRBV28 to TRBJ2-7, with 7 bases that match TRBD1. This CDR3 region has 15 residues. Germline lookup yields CDR1 MDHEN and CDR2 SYDVKM. After removal of 4 bases from V and 3 bases from J, the junction contained 9 bases not matched to a gene. The CDR3 DNA reads TGTGCCAGCAGTTCGTCCGGGACAGTGTACTACGAGCAGTACTTC. This codes for CASSSSGTVYYEQYF. Based on the CDR3 plus reference TRBV28 and TRBJ2-7, the full variable domain is DVKVTQSSRYLVKRTGEKVFLECVQDMDHENMFWYRQDPGLGLRLIYFSYDVKMKEKGDIPEGYSVSREKKERFSLILESASTNQTSMYLCASSSSGTVYYEQYFGPGTRLTVT.

The chain links TRBV5-1 to TRBJ2-5, with D tentatively TRBD1 (6 bases). The V gene lost 2 bases and the J gene lost 10 bases, with 15 bases spanning the gap. CDR3 length equals 13 residues. The germline V gene encodes CDR1 SGHRS and CDR2 YFSETQ. The CDR3 protein is CASSFSRGDGQYF. CDR3 DNA sequence: TGCGCCAGCAGCTTCTCCAGGGGAGACGGCCAGTACTTC.

This chain uses TRBV9 with TRBJ2-6, with 9 bases aligning to TRBD1. In germline, CDR1 is SGDLS, CDR2 YYNGEE. The CDR3 consists of 18 residues. The V and J ends lost 0 bases and 3 bases, in that order; junction bases with no gene match: 7. Written as DNA, the CDR3 is TGTGCCAGCAGCGTAGGAACGGGACAGGGCGATGGGGCCAACGTCCTGACTTTC. Protein sequence: CASSVGTGQGDGANVLTF.

The genes are TRBV7-2 and TRBJ2-3; D may be TRBD2 (6 bases). The CDR3 has 14 amino acids. Trimming left V 5 bases short and J 3 bases short, with 12 bases between. The germline V gene encodes CDR1 SGHTA and CDR2 FQGNSA. Written as DNA, the CDR3 is TGTGCCAGCAGCAGCGGAGGGCCGACAGATACGCAGTATTTT. This sequence encodes CASSSGGPTDTQYF.

This clone was seen only a few times. V gene TRBV9 combines with J gene TRBJ2-5; maybe TRBD1 (8 bases). CDR3 size: 19 residues. V was pared by 4 bases and J by 5 bases, with 30 bases between. Germline V gene sequence: CDR1 SGDLS, CDR2 YYNGEE. As DNA, the CDR3 is TGTGCCAGCAGCTATCGGGTGTCGGGAACAGGGGGGGCGATGGAGACCCAGTACTTC. Protein sequence: CASSYRVSGTGGAMETQYF.